A selection of T cell receptor beta chains follows, all from one sample in a study of blood T cell repertoires in COVID-19. TCRdb's table, derived via immunoSEQ multiplex PCR, lists solely in-frame clones and lacks some. The sample has 400,000 or so clones; about 87% are singletons. Sequencing was carried out using peripheral blood. The receptor set was obtained from a man in his late teens or twenties with COVID-19, enrolled during active disease. Both conserved end residues are part of each CDR3. Each record gives: CDR3 DNA, CDR3 protein, CDR3 length, J gene, V gene, clone size, D gene. D genes are given only for firm matches. A row's size may be missing; if present it is once, few, many or a size class.

CDR3 DNA: TGTGCCAGTAGCCCGGGACACAGCACAGATACGCAGTATTTT
CDR3 protein: CASSPGHSTDTQYF
CDR3 length: 14
J gene: TRBJ2-3
V gene: TRBV19
clone size: .
D gene: .

CDR3 DNA: TGTGCCAGCAGCTTCGGACAGGGAGCTAACTATGGCTACACCTTC
CDR3 protein: CASSFGQGANYGYTF
CDR3 length: 15
J gene: TRBJ1-2
V gene: TRBV5-6
clone size: .
D gene: TRBD1

CDR3 DNA: TGTGCCAGCAGCGTTACAGGGGGCACAGATACGCAGTATTTT
CDR3 protein: CASSVTGGTDTQYF
CDR3 length: 14
J gene: TRBJ2-3
V gene: TRBV5-4
clone size: .
D gene: TRBD1

CDR3 DNA: TGTGCCAGTACCCCCCGGGGAATTGGTGGCTACACCTTC
CDR3 protein: CASTPRGIGGYTF
CDR3 length: 13
J gene: TRBJ1-2
V gene: TRBV19
clone size: .
D gene: .

CDR3 DNA: TGTGCCAGTAGTATGGAACAGAGATCCCTTCTAGCCAAAAACATTCAGTACTTC
CDR3 protein: CASSMEQRSLLAKNIQYF
CDR3 length: 18
J gene: TRBJ2-4
V gene: TRBV19
clone size: .
D gene: .

CDR3 DNA: TGCGCCAGCAGCCCGACGGGACAGGGGATTTATGATGGCTACACCTTC
CDR3 protein: CASSPTGQGIYDGYTF
CDR3 length: 16
J gene: TRBJ1-2
V gene: TRBV5-1
clone size: once
D gene: TRBD1

CDR3 DNA: TGCGCCAGCAGTGAGGGCGGACAGGGGTACACCGGGGAGCTGTTTTTT
CDR3 protein: CASSEGGQGYTGELFF
CDR3 length: 16
J gene: TRBJ2-2
V gene: TRBV10-2
clone size: .
D gene: TRBD1

CDR3 DNA: TGTGCCAGCACAGGAGGGGGCGGTCAGCCCCAGCATTTT
CDR3 protein: CASTGGGGQPQHF
CDR3 length: 13
J gene: TRBJ1-5
V gene: TRBV6-6
clone size: .
D gene: TRBD1

CDR3 DNA: TGTGCCAGCAGACTTAGACAGGACGGGCAGCCCCAGCATTTT
CDR3 protein: CASRLRQDGQPQHF
CDR3 length: 14
J gene: TRBJ1-5
V gene: TRBV27
clone size: .
D gene: .

CDR3 DNA: TGTGCCAGCAGGGCGGGAGGGTTTACCGGGGAGCTGTTTTTT
CDR3 protein: CASRAGGFTGELFF
CDR3 length: 14
J gene: TRBJ2-2
V gene: TRBV6-5
clone size: .
D gene: TRBD2

CDR3 DNA: TGTGCCAGCCCCTCGAAGATAGCGGGGACCGGGGAGCTGTTTTTT
CDR3 protein: CASPSKIAGTGELFF
CDR3 length: 15
J gene: TRBJ2-2
V gene: TRBV7-9
clone size: once
D gene: TRBD2

CDR3 DNA: TGCGCCAGCAGCTTGGGAGCGGGGGGGCCTGCAGATACGCAGTATTTT
CDR3 protein: CASSLGAGGPADTQYF
CDR3 length: 16
J gene: TRBJ2-3
V gene: TRBV5-1
clone size: .
D gene: TRBD2

CDR3 DNA: TGCGCCAGCAGCTTTTCCGGGACAGGGTCCGTGGATACGCAGTATTTT
CDR3 protein: CASSFSGTGSVDTQYF
CDR3 length: 16
J gene: TRBJ2-3
V gene: TRBV5-1
clone size: .
D gene: TRBD1

CDR3 DNA: TGTGCCAGCAGCTTAGAGGGGCTAGCGGGGCAAGAGACCCAGTACTTC
CDR3 protein: CASSLEGLAGQETQYF
CDR3 length: 16
J gene: TRBJ2-5
V gene: TRBV7-9
clone size: .
D gene: TRBD2

CDR3 DNA: TGTGCCAGCAGCCGGGAGGGAACTGAAGCTTTCTTT
CDR3 protein: CASSREGTEAFF
CDR3 length: 12
J gene: TRBJ1-1
V gene: TRBV3-1/TRBV3-2
clone size: .
D gene: .

CDR3 DNA: TGCGCCAGCAGCGACAATGGAGATACGCAGTATTTT
CDR3 protein: CASSDNGDTQYF
CDR3 length: 12
J gene: TRBJ2-3
V gene: TRBV10-1
clone size: .
D gene: .

CDR3 DNA: TGTGCCAGTAGTTTTCAGGGAATCAGCACTGAAGCTTTCTTT
CDR3 protein: CASSFQGISTEAFF
CDR3 length: 14
J gene: TRBJ1-1
V gene: TRBV19
clone size: .
D gene: .

CDR3 DNA: TGTGCCACGGCTACGAGGGACAGGGCCTACGAGCAGTACTTC
CDR3 protein: CATATRDRAYEQYF
CDR3 length: 14
J gene: TRBJ2-7
V gene: TRBV24-1
clone size: .
D gene: TRBD1